Below, one TCR beta chain is given with its context. Its target is unknown. The CDR3 is 15 residues long. In germline, CDR1 is MDHEN, CDR2 SYDVKM. With 5 bases removed from V and 2 bases from J, the gap between germline ends came to 14 bases. The data were produced by immunoSEQ multiplex PCR, yet TCRdb's version contains in-frame clones alone and is incomplete. Of under 75,000 clones listed, around 89% are singletons. The data derive from a study of graft-versus-host responses after intestinal transplantation. In the study overall: Multivisceral, liver-intestinal, or isolated intestinal transplants were performed in recipients. Each patient got anti-thymocyte globulin induction, then tacrolimus and steroids for roughly 3 years.

General observations from the study: An association linked early post-transplant HvG declines with peak circulating GvH clone levels. Among recipient marrow samples, GvH clones were found; some appeared first in ileum or blood.

The rearrangement links TRBV28 to TRBJ2-3, with a tentative D call TRBD1 (5 bases). The sequencing used unstimulated CD8+ T cells sorted from spleen or lymph node cells, collected before transplant. The receptor was isolated from a human donor who was the organ donor for an intestinal transplant. The CDR3 DNA reads TGTGCCAGCAGTCCACTTGACAGCCTCACAGATACGCAGTATTTT. It encodes CASSPLDSLTDTQYF. The complete variable domain, with remaining parts taken from reference TRBV28 and TRBJ2-3, reads DVKVTQSSRYLVKRTGEKVFLECVQDMDHENMFWYRQDPGLGLRLIYFSYDVKMKEKGDIPEGYSVSREKKERFSLILESASTNQTSMYLCASSPLDSLTDTQYFGPGTRLTVL.